This T cell receptor beta chain stems from a study of blood T cells in healthy people across ages. The CDR3 consists of 11 residues. Germline CDR1 is MNHEY and CDR2 is SVGAGI. For the second PCR, which ran for 7 to 11 cycles, a sample-barcoded 5' primer and a J-beta primer mix were used. MiXCR was run by TCRdb on the 5' RACE reads, yielding one entry per CDR3 protein. The sample contains 760,000 or so distinct CDR3 sequences, just under 25% of which appear only once. The data also belong to a second study, concerning T cells of mothers and their children.

V usage is TRBV6-5 and J usage is TRBJ2-1, with TRBD2 identical over 7 bases. The end of the DNA aligns better with TRBJ2-7, so the J call may be wrong. Sequencing was carried out using blood. The sequence was obtained from a boy between 10 and 17 years old in good health. CDR3 residues: CASSCLGLQYF. The CDR3, as DNA: TGTGCCAGCAGTTGCTTGGGACTACAGTACTTC.